This T cell receptor (beta chain) was sequenced during a study of post-analysis software for immune sequencing data. The wider study: In terms of disease course, relapsing-remitting, secondary progressive and progressive-relapsing multiple sclerosis were included.

V was cut by 1 base and J by 3 bases, with 7 bases left in between. This CDR3 has 13 amino acids. The germline CDR1 and CDR2 sequences are SGHTA and FQGNSA. Comments on this clonotype: Its target is not known.

Findings of the study overall: Higher frequency in patients than in controls was seen for a handful of TRBV segments, with TRBV5-6, TRBV5-1 and TRBV20-1 among them. Co-batched samples clustered tightly together by F measure. Comparison with controls showed significantly lower normalized Chao1 diversity in multiple sclerosis patients.

TCR beta cDNA libraries included unique molecular identifiers. With roughly 0.85 to 11 million T cells as the source, 450,000 to 600,000 cDNA molecules resulted. TCRdb reprocessed the PCR reads via MiXCR and lists one record per CDR3 protein. The sample lists some 690,000 distinct CDR3 sequences; about 60% were seen once. The sequence came from a girl aged 2-10 years with multiple sclerosis. Sequencing input: blood. The chain combines TRBV7-2 with TRBJ2-7; unclear D gene. The CDR3 is CASSLGHGYEQYF. The CDR3 coding sequence is TGTGCCAGCAGCTTAGGTCACGGCTACGAGCAGTACTTC.